Below, 5 T cell receptor beta chains from the same sample are listed, as sequenced in a study of blood T cell repertoires in COVID-19. Repertoires were generated with immunoSEQ multiplex PCR, while TCRdb's copy carries only in-frame clones and drops some. This sample has 300,000 to 350,000 clones, with roughly 90% found just once. Sample: PBMCs or T cells enriched from blood (not recorded which). The receptors originated from a woman under 40 who had been exposed to COVID-19.

The rearrangement uses TRBV6-4 and TRBJ2-1; D gene uncertain. Between the trimmed V and J ends, which lost 0 bases and 1 base, there was a span of 10 bases. This CDR3 spans 16 amino acids. Germline values: CDR1 MRHNA, CDR2 SNTAGT. CDR3: CASSDSPGTSYNEQFF. The CDR3 nucleotides are TGTGCCAGCAGTGACTCGCCAGGTACGTCCTACAATGAGCAGTTCTTC.

The chain is built from TRBV30 and TRBJ1-3; TRBD1 is a possible D gene (5 bases). CDR1 is GTSNPN, CDR2 SVGIG, per germline (reference sequence). The CDR3 extends over 17 amino acids. Deletions cut 1 base from V and 5 bases from J, with 21 bases between. CDR3 sequence (DNA): TGTGCCTGGAGTGCCCGCGGGGCCCCCACAAGGAGAAACACCATATATTTT. Encoded protein: CAWSARGAPTRRNTIYF. Combining the CDR3 with reference TRBV30 and TRBJ1-3 gives the whole variable domain SQTIHQWPATLVQPVGSPLSLECTVEGTSNPNLYWYRQAAGRGLQLLFYSVGIGQISSEVPQNLSASRPQDRQFILSSKKLLLSDSGFYLCAWSARGAPTRRNTIYFGEGSWLTVV.

The chain is built from TRBV19 and TRBJ1-6; TRBD1 is a possible D gene (6 bases). Germline CDR1 is LNHDA and CDR2 is SQIVND (reference sequence). V lost 3 bases and J lost 8, with 11 bases in between. The CDR3 sequence is 14 residues long. The CDR3 reads CASSMHREDSPLHF. In nucleotides, the CDR3 is TGTGCCAGTAGTATGCACAGGGAAGATTCACCCCTCCACTTT.

The CDR3 protein is CASSQGLAASGEQYF. In DNA, the CDR3 is TGTGCCAGCAGCCAAGGACTGGCAGCGTCTGGGGAGCAGTACTTC. The gene calls are TRBV3-1 (or the pseudogene TRBV3-2) and TRBJ2-7; D remains unclear. From germline, CDR1 is LGHDT and CDR2 YNNKEL (reference sequence). V was cut by 1 base and J by 7 bases, with 17 bases left in between. This CDR3 has 15 amino acids.

The chain couples TRBV7-9 to TRBJ1-1, with TRBD1 matching 8 bases. The CDR3 is 12 residues long. CDR1 SEHNR and CDR2 FQNEAQ come from the germline V gene (reference sequence). V was clipped by 5 bases and J by 8 bases; unmatched bases: 4. The DNA of the CDR3 is TGTGCCAGCAGCACATCAGGGGGCGAAGCTTTCTTT. Amino acids: CASSTSGGEAFF. The whole variable domain, filled in from reference TRBV7-9 and TRBJ1-1, reads DTGVSQNPRHKITKRGQNVTFRCDPISEHNRLYWYRQTLGQGPEFLTYFQNEAQLEKSRLLSDRFSAERPKGSFSTLEIQRTEQGDSAMYLCASSTSGGEAFFGQGTRLTVV.